This TCR beta chain was identified during a study of shared T cell receptors in the human thymus. CDR1 SEHNR and CDR2 FQNEAQ come from the germline V gene (reference sequence). This CDR3 comprises 16 residues. V shed 1 base and J shed 4 bases, with 14 bases lying between them. Sequencing was performed with immunoSEQ multiplex PCR; in TCRdb, only in-frame clones are kept and a portion is missing. Here the sample spans under 850,000 clones, more than 75% being singletons. This sample also appeared in a second study, on human thymus T cells. That investigation notes: Infants, healthy and Finnish, who were having corrective surgery for congenital heart defects served as donors. The source of the thymus tissue was resections taken during corrective heart surgery. Thymic as well as blood repertoires seemed to favor certain V and J genes unevenly. Unrelated individuals reportedly shared highly overlapping thymic TCR repertoires.

This TCR came from a boy under two years old with a congenital heart defect. Specimen: thymocytes. This chain links TRBV7-9 with TRBJ2-1; possible D gene TRBD2, 6 bases. The CDR3 region is CASSLEPLAGYNEQFF. The CDR3 coding sequence is TGTGCCAGCAGCTTAGAACCACTAGCTGGGTACAATGAGCAGTTCTTC.